One sample yielded the 14 T cell receptor beta chains listed below, sequenced in a study of blood T cell repertoires in COVID-19. The protocol was immunoSEQ multiplex PCR, while the TCRdb copy is restricted to in-frame clones and leaves out a portion. There are about 230,000 clones in the sample; about 85% occur only once, and less than 14% lies in the top ten. Sequenced sample: PBMCs or T cells enriched from blood (not recorded which). Source of these receptors: a man between 25 and 39 years old who had recovered from COVID-19.

V usage is TRBV7-2 and J usage is TRBJ2-7; a weak D match, TRBD1 (6 bases). CDR3 length: 14 residues. Trimming left V 1 base short and J 2 bases short, with 9 bases between. CDR1 is SGHTA and CDR2 is FQGNSA in the germline V gene. The CDR3 sequence: CASSLGQEPYEQYF. The DNA of the CDR3 is TGTGCCAGCAGCTTAGGACAGGAGCCCTACGAGCAGTACTTC.

CDR3 in DNA: TGCGCCAGCAGCCAACCCAACAGGGAAAGACAGGAGCAGTTCTTC. This gives the protein CASSQPNRERQEQFF. This chain links TRBV4-3 with TRBJ2-1, with D maybe TRBD1 (6 bases). The germline gives CDR1 LGHNA, CDR2 YSLEER. The CDR3 contains 15 residues. Deletions cut 2 bases from V and 10 bases from J, with 18 bases between.

J is TRBJ1-1 and V is TRBV27; 8 bases fit TRBD1. Trimming at V came to 5 bases and at J to 8 bases, leaving 10 bases not matched to a gene. CDR3 length: 14 residues. The germline CDR1 and CDR2 sequences are MNHEY and SMNVEV (reference sequence). The CDR3 loop is CASSQRTGQTEAFF. CDR3 nucleotides: TGTGCCAGCAGTCAAAGGACAGGGCAAACCGAAGCTTTCTTT.

The chain combines TRBV18 with TRBJ2-3; TRBD1 matches at 7 bases. The CDR3 spans 16 residues. Germline loops: CDR1 KGHSH, CDR2 LQKENI. Losses at the gene ends were 1 base for V and 3 bases for J; bases not matched to a gene: 7. The CDR3 reads CASSPRAGGRTDTQYF. In DNA, the CDR3 is TGTGCCAGCTCACCACGGGCAGGGGGACGGACAGATACGCAGTATTTT.

This clone has a single count. In DNA, the CDR3 is TGTGCCAGCAGCGAAAGACAGGGTAGCAATCAGCCCCAGCATTTT. Translating gives CASSERQGSNQPQHF. This chain links TRBV7-2 with TRBJ1-5, with 7 bases fitting TRBD1. Per the germline V gene, CDR1 is SGHTA and CDR2 is FQGNSA. J gave up 0 bases and V 5 bases, and 4 bases lay outside the gene matches. The CDR3 contains 15 residues.

This chain connects TRBV19 to TRBJ1-4, with D maybe TRBD1 (6 bases). Germline V gives CDR1 LNHDA, CDR2 SQIVND (reference sequence). The ends were cut back, 6 bases at V and 0 bases at J, with 17 bases in the middle. There are 17 residues in the CDR3. CDR3 sequence: CASSPRTGITTNEKLFF. The CDR3 nucleotides are TGTGCCAGTAGCCCGAGAACAGGGATCACAACTAATGAAAAACTGTTTTTT.

The V call is TRBV5-1, the J call TRBJ2-5, with D maybe TRBD2 (5 bases). Deletions cut 2 bases from V and 7 bases from J, with 9 bases between. This CDR3 is 12 amino acids long. Germline CDR1 is SGHRS and CDR2 is YFSETQ. The CDR3 spells CASSLSRGTQYF. In DNA form, the CDR3 reads TGCGCCAGCAGCTTATCTCGGGGGACCCAGTACTTC.

The genes are TRBV11-2 and TRBJ2-7; TRBD1 is a possible D gene (6 bases). Germline-derived CDR1 and CDR2 are SGHAT and FQNNGV. Trimming left V 2 bases short and J 2 bases short, with 10 bases between. The CDR3 contains 14 residues. CDR3 bases: TGTGCCAGCAGCTTAATCAGGGGTCCCTACGAGCAGTACTTC. It yields the protein CASSLIRGPYEQYF.

The CDR3 coding sequence is TGTGCCAGTAATCTCAGGGCAGGAGGGCAGAAAGCTTTCTTT. Translation gives CASNLRAGGQKAFF. V is TRBV27 and J is TRBJ1-1; D might be TRBD1 (5 bases). Deletions cut 9 bases from V and 9 bases from J, with 23 bases between. The CDR3 sequence is 14 residues long. Germline CDR1 and CDR2: MNHEY and SMNVEV (reference sequence).

The CDR3 region is CATSPDNSGYTF. CDR3 coding DNA: TGTGCCACCAGCCCCGACAACAGCGGCTACACCTTC. The chain couples TRBV15 to TRBJ1-2, with unresolved D. V was pared by 5 bases and J by 8 bases, with 12 bases between. Germline CDR1 reads LNHNV; CDR2 reads YYDKDF (reference sequence). This CDR3 has 12 amino acids.

The gene calls are TRBV11-1 and TRBJ2-3, with 12 bases aligning to TRBD2. Germline trimming cut 5 bases from V and 5 bases from J; bases unmatched to any gene: 2. Looked up from germline, CDR1 is SGHAT and CDR2 is FQDESV (reference sequence). The CDR3 totals 14 residues. CDR3 in amino acids: CASSETSGRDTQYF. CDR3 bases: TGTGCCAGCAGCGAGACTAGCGGGAGAGATACGCAGTATTTT.

The chain recombines TRBV18 with TRBJ1-1, with D possibly TRBD1 on 6 matching bases. Trimming removed 3 bases at V and 3 bases at J, with 14 bases between. CDR1 and CDR2 (germline): KGHSH, LQKENI. CDR3 size: 15 residues. Here the CDR3 reads CASSPETGLDTEAFF. In nucleotides, the CDR3 is TGTGCCAGCTCACCTGAGACAGGTCTCGACACTGAAGCTTTCTTT.

The chain has TRBV5-1 and TRBJ2-3, with D hard to call. The germline V gene encodes CDR1 SGHRS and CDR2 YFSETQ. V was trimmed by 4 bases and J by 2 bases, leaving 11 bases between them. The CDR3 spans 14 residues. The CDR3 DNA sequence: TGCGCCAGCAGCCCCGAACAGTACACAGATACGCAGTATTTT. Translation: CASSPEQYTDTQYF.

CDR3 in DNA: TGTGCCAGCAGCTCGGGGTCCGAGCAGTACTTC. Translated: CASSSGSEQYF. This chain links TRBV5-4 with TRBJ2-7; D is possibly TRBD2 (5 bases). V lost 3 bases and J lost 6, with 7 bases in between. The CDR3 consists of 11 residues. Germline V gene sequence: CDR1 SGHNT, CDR2 YYREEE (reference sequence).